This T cell receptor beta chain is drawn from a study of CD8+CD57+ T cells in acquired aplastic anemia. The wider study: Healthy donor CD4+ samples were sequenced to a depth that averaged about 10.8 million reads.

Germline CDR1 SQVTM, CDR2 ANQGSEA. V shed 6 bases and J 6 bases; nucleotides not matched to a gene: 10. There are 13 residues in the CDR3. TCR beta VDJ combinations and CDR3 sequences were profiled from genomic DNA. TCRdb re-derived calls from the reads in MiXCR, one entry per CDR3 protein. The sample has 100,000 to 150,000 distinct CDR3 sequences, roughly 40% seen once. The rearrangement links TRBV29-1 to TRBJ1-2; 7 bases are a match to TRBD1. The sample consisted of sorted CD4+, CD8+, or CD8+CD57+ T cells (not recorded which) from PBMCs. The clonotype comes from a human donor in good health, serving as a control. The CDR3 loop is CSVQGGSGNGYTF. The CDR3 nucleotides read TGCAGCGTCCAAGGGGGCAGTGGGAATGGCTACACCTTC.